The clone carrying this T cell receptor (beta chain) showed up just a few times. A TCRbeta library incorporating unique molecular identifiers was prepared. TCRdb used MiXCR to reprocess the PCR reads, holding one entry per CDR3 protein. The sample consists of almost 500,000 distinct CDR3 sequences, around 12% of them appearing once. The sample is drawn from a study of T-cell reconstitution after alpha-beta-depleted transplantation in children. Germline-derived CDR1 and CDR2 are MNHEY and SMNVEV (reference sequence). The CDR3 covers 15 residues. With V trimmed by 7 bases and J by 0 bases, 6 bases remained unmatched.

Here the sequenced sample was PBMCs from the stem cell graft donor, taken from the stem cell graft. The source is a human donor who donated a stem cell graft to a child with combined immunodeficiency. The chain links TRBV27 to TRBJ2-7; 10 bases align to TRBD2. CDR3 sequence: CASTRTSGSSYEQYF. In DNA, the CDR3 is TGTGCCAGCACCAGGACTAGCGGAAGCTCCTACGAGCAGTACTTC.